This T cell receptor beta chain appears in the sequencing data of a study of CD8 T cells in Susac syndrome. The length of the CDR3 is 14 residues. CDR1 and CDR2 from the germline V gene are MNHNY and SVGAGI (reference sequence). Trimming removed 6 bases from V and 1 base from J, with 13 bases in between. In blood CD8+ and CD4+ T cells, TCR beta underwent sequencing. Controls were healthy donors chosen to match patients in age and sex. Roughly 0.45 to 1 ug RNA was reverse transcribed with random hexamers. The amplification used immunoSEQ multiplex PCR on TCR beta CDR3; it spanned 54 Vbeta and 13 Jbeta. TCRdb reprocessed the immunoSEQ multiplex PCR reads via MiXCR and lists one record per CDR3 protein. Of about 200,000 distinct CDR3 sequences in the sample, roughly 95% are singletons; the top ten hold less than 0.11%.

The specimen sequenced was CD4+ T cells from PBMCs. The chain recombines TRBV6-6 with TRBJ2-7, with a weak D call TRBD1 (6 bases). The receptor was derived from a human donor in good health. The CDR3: CASRDGQYSYEQYV. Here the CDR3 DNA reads TGTGCCAGCAGGGATGGACAGTATTCCTACGAGCAGTACGTC.